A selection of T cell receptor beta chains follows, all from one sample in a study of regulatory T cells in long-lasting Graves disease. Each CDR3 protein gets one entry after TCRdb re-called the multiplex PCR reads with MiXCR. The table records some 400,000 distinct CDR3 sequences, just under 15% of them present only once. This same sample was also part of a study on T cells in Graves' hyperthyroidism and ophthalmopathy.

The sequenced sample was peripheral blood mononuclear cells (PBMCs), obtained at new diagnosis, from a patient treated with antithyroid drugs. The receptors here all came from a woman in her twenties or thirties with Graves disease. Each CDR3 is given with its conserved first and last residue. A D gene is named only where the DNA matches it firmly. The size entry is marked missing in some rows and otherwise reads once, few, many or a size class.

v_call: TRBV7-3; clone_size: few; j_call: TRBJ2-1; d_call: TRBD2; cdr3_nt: TGTGCCAGCAGCCCCACTAGCGGGGGCAATGAGCAGTTCTTC; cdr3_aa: CASSPTSGGNEQFF
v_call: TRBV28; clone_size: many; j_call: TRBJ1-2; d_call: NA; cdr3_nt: TGTGCCAGCAGTTTAGCCGGCAACTTCGCGGGCTATGGCTACACCTTC; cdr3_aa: CASSLAGNFAGYGYTF
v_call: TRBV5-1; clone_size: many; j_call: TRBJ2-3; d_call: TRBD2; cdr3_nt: TGCGCCAGCAGCTTAGAATTACGGACTAGCCCATACTCCTCTGGCACAGATACGCAGTATTTT; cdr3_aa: CASSLELRTSPYSSGTDTQYF
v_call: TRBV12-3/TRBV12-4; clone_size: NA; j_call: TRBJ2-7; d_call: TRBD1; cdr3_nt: TGTGCCAGCATCGTGGGGACAGGCTACGAGCAGTACTTC; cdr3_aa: CASIVGTGYEQYF
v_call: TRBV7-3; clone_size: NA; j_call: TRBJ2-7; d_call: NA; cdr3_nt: TGTGCCAGCAGCTTAACCTCAGGGGCCGAGCAGTACTTC; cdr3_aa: CASSLTSGAEQYF
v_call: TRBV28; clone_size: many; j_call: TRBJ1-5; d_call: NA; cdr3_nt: TGTGCCAGCAGTTTACATGTCGGAACAGGGTACCAGCCCCAGCATTTT; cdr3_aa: CASSLHVGTGYQPQHF
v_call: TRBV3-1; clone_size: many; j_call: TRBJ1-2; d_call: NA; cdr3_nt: TGTGCCAGCAGCACAGGGCTCAGCTATGGCTACACCTTC; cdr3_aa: CASSTGLSYGYTF
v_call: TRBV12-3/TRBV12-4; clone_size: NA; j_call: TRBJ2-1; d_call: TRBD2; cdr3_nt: TGTGCCAACCATAGGGTAGCGGGAGGTGATGAGCAGTTCTTC; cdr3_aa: CANHRVAGGDEQFF
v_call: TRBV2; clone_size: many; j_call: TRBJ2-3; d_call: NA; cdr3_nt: TGTGCCAGCAGTACGGGGGTCACAGATACGCAGTATTTT; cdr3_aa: CASSTGVTDTQYF
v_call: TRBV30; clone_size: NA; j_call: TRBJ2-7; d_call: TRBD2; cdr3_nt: TGTGCCTGGAGTCCGGGAGTTACTAGCGCCGAGCAGTACTTC; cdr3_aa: CAWSPGVTSAEQYF
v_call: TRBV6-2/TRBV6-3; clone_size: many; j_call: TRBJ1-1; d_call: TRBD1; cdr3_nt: TGTGCCAGCAAACATCTGCGGGGACAGTTGAACACTGAAGCTTTCTTT; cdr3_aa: CASKHLRGQLNTEAFF
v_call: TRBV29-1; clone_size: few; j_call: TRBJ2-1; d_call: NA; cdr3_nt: TGCAGCGTTGACTTACCCCCCCAGTTCTTC; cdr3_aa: CSVDLPPQFF
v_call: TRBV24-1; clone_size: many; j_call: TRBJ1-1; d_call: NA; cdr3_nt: TGTGCCACCAGTGATTCATTCAGGCGGGTCACGAATCGCACTGAAGCTTTCTTT; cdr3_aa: CATSDSFRRVTNRTEAFF
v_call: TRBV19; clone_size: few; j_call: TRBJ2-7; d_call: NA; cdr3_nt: TGTGCCAGTAGCCGATTACAGGGTTCCTACGAGCAGTACTTC; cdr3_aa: CASSRLQGSYEQYF
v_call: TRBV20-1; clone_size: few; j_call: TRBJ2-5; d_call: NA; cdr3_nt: TGCAGTGCTAAGACGGAAGAGACCCAGTACTTC; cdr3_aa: CSAKTEETQYF
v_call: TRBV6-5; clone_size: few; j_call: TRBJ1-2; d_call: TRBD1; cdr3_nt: TGTGCCAGCAGTTACTCCGACACACAAATCACCGCGACAGGGTCCTATGGCTACACCTTC; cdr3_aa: CASSYSDTQITATGSYGYTF
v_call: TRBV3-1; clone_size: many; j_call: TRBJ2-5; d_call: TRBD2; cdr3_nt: TGTGCCAGCAGCCCGGGACTAGCGACAGAGACCCAGTACTTC; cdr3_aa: CASSPGLATETQYF
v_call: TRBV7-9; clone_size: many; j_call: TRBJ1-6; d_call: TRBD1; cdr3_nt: TGTGCCAGCAGCCCCAGGGGCCCGACAGGGGCCGGGCGGTATTCACCCCTCCACTTT; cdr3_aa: CASSPRGPTGAGRYSPLHF
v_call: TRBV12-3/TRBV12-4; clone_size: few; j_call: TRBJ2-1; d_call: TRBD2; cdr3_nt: TGTGCCAGCAGTTTTGGGGCGGGAGAATGGAATGAGCAGTTCTTC; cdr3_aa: CASSFGAGEWNEQFF
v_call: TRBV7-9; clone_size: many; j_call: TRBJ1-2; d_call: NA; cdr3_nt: TGTGCCAGCAGCTTAGGTCAGGGGAGCTATGGCTACACCTTC; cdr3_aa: CASSLGQGSYGYTF
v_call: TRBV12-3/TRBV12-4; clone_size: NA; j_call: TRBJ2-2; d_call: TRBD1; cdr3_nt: TGTGCCAGCAGCCCGGACAGGGTTGGCACCGGGGAGCTGTTTTTT; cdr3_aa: CASSPDRVGTGELFF
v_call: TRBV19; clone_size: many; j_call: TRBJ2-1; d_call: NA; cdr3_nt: TGTGCCAGTAGTATGAAAGCGACCCAGCAGTTCTTC; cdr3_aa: CASSMKATQQFF
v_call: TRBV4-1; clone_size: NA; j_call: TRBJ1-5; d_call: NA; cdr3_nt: TGCGCCAGCAGCCAAGATCGGGGGGAGAAGGGGTTCAATCAGCCCCAGCATTTT; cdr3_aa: CASSQDRGEKGFNQPQHF
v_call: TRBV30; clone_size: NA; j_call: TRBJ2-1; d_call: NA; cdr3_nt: TGTGCCCGGAGTGGCGGGTACAATGAGCAGTTCTTC; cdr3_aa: CARSGGYNEQFF
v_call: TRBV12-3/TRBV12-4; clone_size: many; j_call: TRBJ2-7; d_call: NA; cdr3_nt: TGTGCCAGCAGCCCAGGACTACGAGATGAGCAGTACTTC; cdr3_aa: CASSPGLRDEQYF
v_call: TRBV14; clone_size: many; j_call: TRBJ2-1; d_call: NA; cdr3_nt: TGTGCCAGCAGCCAAGATCTGAGCGAGAGGGCAATCCATGAGCAGTTCTTC; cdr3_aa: CASSQDLSERAIHEQFF
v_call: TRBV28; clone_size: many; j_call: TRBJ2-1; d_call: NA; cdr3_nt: TGTGCCAGCAGTTCCCGACAGGGAGGGGTCGCCAATGAGCAGTTCTTC; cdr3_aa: CASSSRQGGVANEQFF
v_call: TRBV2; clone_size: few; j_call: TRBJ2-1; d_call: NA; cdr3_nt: TGTACCAGCAGTGGGGACTTGAAGACGCAAGATGAGCAGTTCTTC; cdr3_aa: CTSSGDLKTQDEQFF
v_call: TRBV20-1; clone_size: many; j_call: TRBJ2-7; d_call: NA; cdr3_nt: TGCAGGGGGAGGAAGTACGAGCAGTACTTC; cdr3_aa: CRGRKYEQYF
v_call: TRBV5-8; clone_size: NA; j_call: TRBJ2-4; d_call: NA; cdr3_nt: TGTGCCAGCAGCTTTATAGTCGGGTCCAAAAACATTCAGTACTTC; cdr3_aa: CASSFIVGSKNIQYF
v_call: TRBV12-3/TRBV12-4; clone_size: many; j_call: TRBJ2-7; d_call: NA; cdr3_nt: TGTGCCAGCAGTCCCCGACCCCGGGAGACCTACGAGCAGTACTTC; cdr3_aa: CASSPRPRETYEQYF
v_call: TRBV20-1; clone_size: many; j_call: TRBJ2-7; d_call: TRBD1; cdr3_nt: TGCAGTGCTAGCGGGGACAGGAACCCCTACGAGCAGTACTTC; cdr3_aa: CSASGDRNPYEQYF